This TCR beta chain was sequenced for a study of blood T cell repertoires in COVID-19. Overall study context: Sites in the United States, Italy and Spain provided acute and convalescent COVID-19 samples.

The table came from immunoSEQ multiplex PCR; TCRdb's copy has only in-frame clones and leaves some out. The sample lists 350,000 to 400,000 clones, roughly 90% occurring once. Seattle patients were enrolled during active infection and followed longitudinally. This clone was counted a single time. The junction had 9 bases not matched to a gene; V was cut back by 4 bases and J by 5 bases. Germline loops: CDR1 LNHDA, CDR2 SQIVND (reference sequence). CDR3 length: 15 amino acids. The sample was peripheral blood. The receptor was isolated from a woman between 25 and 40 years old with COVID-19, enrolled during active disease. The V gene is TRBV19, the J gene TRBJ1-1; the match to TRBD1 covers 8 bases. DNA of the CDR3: TGTGCCAGTAGTAAGGTACAGGGGGTTTATACTGAAGCTTTCTTT. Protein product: CASSKVQGVYTEAFF.